The 27 T cell receptor beta chains reported below all come from one sample, sequenced in a study of cytomegalovirus exposure and HLA in healthy donors. PCR primers comprised 60 Vbeta and 13 Jbeta primers. This table comes from immunoSEQ multiplex PCR, and its TCRdb copy is limited to in-frame clones, with some not included. This sample carries over 200,000 clones, more than 75% of them seen once, and the ten largest clones take 3.8%. The sequenced sample consisted of PBMCs. Source of these receptors: a male donor in good health and CMV-seronegative.

This chain links TRBV27 with TRBJ1-4; 9 positions agree with TRBD1. Germline CDR1 and CDR2: MNHEY and SMNVEV (reference sequence). V was pared by 5 bases and J by 8 bases, with 9 bases of the junction left unmatched. The CDR3 is 15 amino acids. CDR3 DNA: TGTGCCAGCAGTCCCTGGACAGGGGTTAGGGAAAAACTGTTTTTT. Translation gives CASSPWTGVREKLFF.

The chain links TRBV6-1 to TRBJ2-5, with D possibly matching TRBD1 (5 bases). The CDR3 runs 15 residues. V lost 3 bases, J lost 4 bases, and 15 bases lay in between. Germline V lookup: CDR1 MNHNS, CDR2 SASEGT. This CDR3 is CASSDGGAWRETQYF. The CDR3 DNA is TGTGCCAGCAGTGACGGTGGGGCATGGCGAGAGACCCAGTACTTC.

V and J are TRBV7-3 and TRBJ2-3, with a possible D match to TRBD1 (5 bases). CDR1 and CDR2 from the germline V gene are SGHTA and FQGTGA. Trimming cost V 4 bases and J 3 bases, with 11 bases left between them. CDR3 length: 14 residues. CDR3 in amino acids: CASSSHSGTDTQYF. CDR3 coding DNA: TGTGCCAGCAGCTCCCATTCAGGGACAGATACGCAGTATTTT.

This clone was detected only a few times. The V and J genes are TRBV7-9 and TRBJ2-6; weak D call: TRBD1 (6 bases). This CDR3 has 15 residues. Germline V gives CDR1 SEHNR, CDR2 FQNEAQ (reference sequence). V lost 1 base, J lost 2 bases, and 6 bases lay in between. CDR3 amino acids: CASSLGQAGANVLTF. The CDR3 bases are TGTGCCAGCAGCTTAGGACAGGCTGGGGCCAACGTCCTGACTTTC. The full variable domain, its missing parts supplied by reference TRBV7-9 and TRBJ2-6, is DTGVSQNPRHKITKRGQNVTFRCDPISEHNRLYWYRQTLGQGPEFLTYFQNEAQLEKSRLLSDRFSAERPKGSFSTLEIQRTEQGDSAMYLCASSLGQAGANVLTFGAGSRLTVL.

The chain is built from TRBV27 and TRBJ2-1; 10 bases fit TRBD2. V dropped 2 bases and J dropped 8; count of bases not matched to a gene: 12. The V gene's germline CDR1 is MNHEY and CDR2 SMNVEV (reference sequence). CDR3 length: 17 amino acids. CDR3 in DNA: TGTGCCAGCAGTTTAGACGTCAGGGCTAGCGGGAGAGATGAGCAGTTCTTC. Residues: CASSLDVRASGRDEQFF.

This clone was observed once. The chain carries TRBV29-1 and TRBJ2-2, with TRBD2 identical over 7 bases. Germline values: CDR1 SQVTM, CDR2 ANQGSEA. The CDR3 extends over 14 amino acids. With V trimmed by 7 bases and J by 6 bases, 11 bases remained unmatched. DNA of the CDR3: TGCAGCGCTGTAGGTTGGGAGGGCCCCGGGGAGCTGTTTTTT. Translation: CSAVGWEGPGELFF.

The V call is TRBV11-1, the J call TRBJ1-1; 8 bases line up with TRBD1. Germline values: CDR1 SGHAT, CDR2 FQDESV (reference sequence). This CDR3 is built from 15 residues. V dropped 0 bases and J dropped 4; count of bases not matched to a gene: 4. CDR3 sequence reads: CASSLATGAGTEAFF. CDR3 bases: TGTGCCAGCAGCTTAGCGACAGGGGCGGGCACTGAAGCTTTCTTT. The full variable domain, in which reference TRBV11-1 and TRBJ1-1 provide the parts outside the CDR3, is EAEVAQSPRYKITEKSQAVAFWCDPISGHATLYWYRQILGQGPELLVQFQDESVVDDSQLPKDRFSAERLKGVDSTLKIQPAELGDSAMYLCASSLATGAGTEAFFGQGTRLTVV.

This sequence joins TRBV11-2 and TRBJ2-5, with TRBD2 as a possible D gene (6 bases). The CDR3 extends over 13 amino acids. From germline, CDR1 is SGHAT and CDR2 FQNNGV. With 6 bases removed from V and 6 bases from J, the gap between germline ends came to 14 bases. The DNA for the CDR3 is TGTGCCAGCAGGCAACTGGGGAGGAAGACCCAGTACTTC. Translating gives CASRQLGRKTQYF.

This clone has just a few counts. The chain employs TRBV29-1 and TRBJ2-3, with 14 bases identical to TRBD2. The CDR3 runs 19 residues. The germline CDR1 and CDR2 sequences are SQVTM and ANQGSEA. The V segment lost 3 bases and the J segment 2 bases; nucleotides outside the gene matches: 13. As DNA, the CDR3 is TGCAGCGTTGAGGGGACCGGGACTAGCGGGAGAGAACCCACAGATACGCAGTATTTT. Its protein product is CSVEGTGTSGREPTDTQYF.

Remarks on this clone: The same CDR3 also results from other DNA sequences found in this sample. The chain couples TRBV11-2 to TRBJ2-7, with 7 bases matching TRBD1. The CDR3 contains 14 residues. Germline values: CDR1 SGHAT, CDR2 FQNNGV. V shed 1 base, J shed 1 base, and the junction held 1 base outside the gene matches. CDR3 sequence (DNA): TGTGCCAGCAGCTTAGGGACAGGATCCTACGAGCAGTACTTC. Encoded protein: CASSLGTGSYEQYF.

The gene calls are TRBV5-1 and TRBJ2-3; TRBD2 matches at 10 bases. Trimming cost V 4 bases and J 2 bases; bases outside gene matches: 7. This CDR3 is 16 amino acids long. Germline V CDR1 and CDR2: SGHRS, YFSETQ. DNA of the CDR3: TGCGCCAGCAGCCAAAGGACTAGCGGTTCCACAGATACGCAGTATTTT. Its protein is CASSQRTSGSTDTQYF. Using reference TRBV5-1 and TRBJ2-3 for the parts outside the CDR3, the full variable domain is KAGVTQTPRYLIKTRGQQVTLSCSPISGHRSVSWYQQTPGQGLQFLFEYFSETQRNKGNFPGRFSGRQFSNSRSEMNVSTLELGDSALYLCASSQRTSGSTDTQYFGPGTRLTVL.

This clone was observed once. The J gene is TRBJ2-7, the V gene TRBV6-1; weak D call: TRBD1 (5 bases). The CDR3 runs 13 residues. Germline-derived CDR1 and CDR2 are MNHNS and SASEGT. With 1 base removed from V and 4 bases from J, the gap between germline ends came to 8 bases. The CDR3: CASSEERGYEQYF. The CDR3 DNA reads TGTGCCAGCAGTGAAGAAAGGGGTTACGAGCAGTACTTC.

This chain links TRBV6-5 with TRBJ1-2; TRBD1 aligns across 8 bases. J was trimmed by 4 bases and V by 0 bases; bases with no gene match: 7. This CDR3 region has 16 residues. Germline V gene sequence: CDR1 MNHEY, CDR2 SVGAGI. The DNA of the CDR3 is TGTGCCAGCAGTTACTCGACAGGGGAGTACGGCTATGGCTACACCTTC. Protein: CASSYSTGEYGYGYTF.

The chain links TRBV5-4 to TRBJ1-5; 9 bases map to TRBD1. This CDR3 is built from 16 residues. The ends lost 3 bases at V and 3 bases at J; junction bases unmatched: 7. From germline, CDR1 is SGHNT and CDR2 YYREEE (reference sequence). The CDR3 bases are TGTGCCAGCAGCTGGGATAGACAGGGGGACAATCAGCCCCAGCATTTT. Protein product: CASSWDRQGDNQPQHF. Full variable domain (rest looked up from reference TRBV5-4 and TRBJ1-5): ETGVTQSPTHLIKTRGQQVTLRCSSQSGHNTVSWYQQALGQGPQFIFQYYREEENGRGNFPPRFSGLQFPNYSSELNVNALELDDSALYLCASSWDRQGDNQPQHFGDGTRLSIL.

This CDR3 reads CASSNSRVNSPLHF. The CDR3 DNA reads TGTGCCAGTAGTAATTCCAGGGTCAATTCACCCCTCCACTTT. This rearrangement joins TRBV19 to TRBJ1-6, with D perhaps TRBD1 (5 bases). CDR3 size: 14 residues. The germline CDR1 and CDR2 sequences are LNHDA and SQIVND (reference sequence). Trimming cost V 4 bases and J 7 bases, with 11 bases left between them.

The CDR3 nucleotides are TGTGCCAGCACCGGGGACAGATCCTATGGCTACACCTTC. It encodes CASTGDRSYGYTF. The chain joins TRBV28 to TRBJ1-2; TRBD1 matches 7 bases. CDR3 length equals 13 residues. The germline V gene encodes CDR1 MDHEN and CDR2 SYDVKM. The J segment lost 4 bases and the V segment lost 7 bases, leaving 6 bases of the junction unmatched.

The chain links TRBV5-1 to TRBJ2-7, with D tentatively TRBD1 (6 bases). The V end lost 7 bases, the J end lost 6 bases, and 26 bases lay between the germline ends. The germline CDR1 and CDR2 sequences are SGHRS and YFSETQ. The CDR3 has 16 residues. CDR3 region: CASGGLPGRVVGEQYF. The CDR3 DNA is TGCGCCAGCGGGGGCCTCCCGGGCAGGGTAGTAGGCGAGCAGTACTTC.

The CDR3: CASSEGGKVAQHF. In nucleotides, the CDR3 is TGTGCCAGCAGTGAAGGAGGAAAGGTGGCCCAGCATTTT. The gene calls are TRBV2 and TRBJ1-5; no firm D call. Germline CDR1 SNHLY, CDR2 FYNNEI. The CDR3 loop spans 13 amino acids. V was pared by 1 base and J by 11 bases, with 12 bases between.

This clone has only one observation. The rearrangement uses TRBV2 and TRBJ1-4, with D possibly TRBD1 on 6 matching bases. This CDR3 has 15 residues. The V and J ends lost 5 bases and 4 bases respectively, with 14 bases between them. In germline, CDR1 is SNHLY, CDR2 FYNNEI. CDR3 amino acids: CASSNYGQINEKLFF. The CDR3 DNA is TGTGCCAGCAGTAATTATGGACAGATTAATGAAAAACTGTTTTTT.

V usage is TRBV5-6 and J usage is TRBJ2-5, with 9 positions matching TRBD1. The V gene end was trimmed by 1 base and the J gene end by 3 bases; junction bases not matched to a gene: 7. Per germline, CDR1 SGHDT and CDR2 YYEEEE. The CDR3 consists of 16 residues. The CDR3: CASSLRGQGGKETQYF. The DNA of the CDR3 is TGTGCCAGCAGCTTGCGGGGACAGGGAGGGAAAGAGACCCAGTACTTC. Full variable domain (outside the CDR3, taken from reference TRBV5-6 and TRBJ2-5): DAGVTQSPTHLIKTRGQQVTLRCSPKSGHDTVSWYQQALGQGPQFIFQYYEEEERQRGNFPDRFSGHQFPNYSSELNVNALLLGDSALYLCASSLRGQGGKETQYFGPGTRLLVL.

As for this clone: The sample carries other DNA sequences with the same CDR3. The chain has TRBV18 and TRBJ1-5; 7 nucleotides line up with TRBD1. The CDR3 runs 14 residues. Losses at the gene ends were 3 bases for V and 4 bases for J; bases not matched to a gene: 3. CDR1 and CDR2 (germline): KGHSH, LQKENI. CDR3 amino acids: CASSPGQLNQPQHF. CDR3 nucleotide sequence: TGTGCCAGCTCACCGGGACAGCTGAATCAGCCCCAGCATTTT.

This clone showed up just once. The chain combines TRBV7-2 with TRBJ2-7; D unclear. The CDR3 length is 13 residues. Germline V gene lookup returns CDR1 SGHTA and CDR2 FQGNSA. V was shortened by 2 bases and J by 6 bases, with 11 bases between the two germline ends. As DNA, the CDR3 is TGTGCCAGCAGCTTAAGGAGATCGGGCGAGCAGTACTTC. Encoded protein: CASSLRRSGEQYF.

V usage is TRBV4-2 and J usage is TRBJ1-5; D is unresolved. The germline V and J ends were trimmed by 4 bases and 4 bases, with 20 bases remaining between them. This CDR3 region has 17 residues. Germline CDR1 and CDR2: LGHNA and YNFKEQ. CDR3 sequence (DNA): TGTGCCAGCAGCCCCGTGACGACGGGTCCTGGGAATCAGCCCCAGCATTTT. Amino acid sequence: CASSPVTTGPGNQPQHF.

The chain has TRBV6-1 and TRBJ2-3; 7 nucleotides match TRBD1. V was clipped by 4 bases and J by 1 base; unmatched bases: 5. CDR3 length: 15 amino acids. CDR1 MNHNS and CDR2 SASEGT come from the germline V gene. The CDR3 DNA reads TGTGCCAGCAGTGGGGGGACAGAAGGCACAGATACGCAGTATTTT. Translated, it gives CASSGGTEGTDTQYF.

This chain joins TRBV2 and TRBJ1-4; no firm D call. This CDR3 has 15 amino acids. CDR1 SNHLY and CDR2 FYNNEI come from the germline V gene. The germline V and J ends were trimmed by 2 bases and 6 bases, with 13 bases remaining between them. The CDR3 nucleotides read TGTGCCAGCAGTGAAACGCGGATTGCCCATGAAAAACTGTTTTTT. Translated, it gives CASSETRIAHEKLFF.

With regard to this clone: Other nucleotide sequences in the sample specify the same CDR3. The chain links TRBV5-4 to TRBJ2-2; 10 bases align to TRBD2. V lost 0 bases, J lost 8 bases, and 10 bases stayed unmatched. Germline lookup yields CDR1 SGHNT and CDR2 YYREEE (reference sequence). The CDR3 extends over 17 amino acids. CDR3 in amino acids: CASSLDRLAGVTGELFF. CDR3 nucleotides: TGTGCCAGCAGCTTGGACAGGCTAGCGGGAGTCACTGGGGAGCTGTTTTTT.

The CDR3 coding sequence is TGTGCCAGCAGTTTGCTTGGGACAGGACTCTCTGGGGCCAACGTCCTGACTTTC. This gives the protein CASSLLGTGLSGANVLTF. The V and J genes are TRBV27 and TRBJ2-6; TRBD1 agrees at 8 bases. Losses at the gene ends were 3 bases for V and 0 bases for J; bases not matched to a gene: 7. The germline V gene has CDR1 MNHEY and CDR2 SMNVEV (reference sequence). The CDR3 covers 18 residues.